These T cell receptor beta chains were read from a single sample in a study of OX40 agonist ivuxolimab in advanced cancers. Using immunoSEQ multiplex PCR, the repertoire was profiled, and TCRdb retains in-frame clones only, with some absent. The table has under 70,000 clones, 65% to 85% seen once. The sample was CD4+ or CD8+ T cells sorted from blood, taken in a trial of the OX40 agonist ivuxolimab. These receptors were taken from an adult with an advanced solid tumor such as melanoma, head and neck, liver or kidney cancer. The CDR3 runs from the conserved cysteine through the conserved F or W. A D gene is named only where the DNA matches it firmly. Expanded clones are given a class, and other clones once, few, many or no size at all.

j_gene: TRBJ2-5; len: 15; v_gene: TRBV2; d_gene: TRBD1; abundance: NA; CDR3nt: TGTGCCAGCAGTGAAGCACAGGGGTGGGTAGAGACCCAGTACTTC; CDR3aa: CASSEAQGWVETQYF
j_gene: TRBJ2-5; len: 16; v_gene: TRBV5-1; d_gene: TRBD2; abundance: NA; CDR3nt: TGCGCCAGCAGCTTGTTAGCTAGCGGGGGTTCAGAGACCCAGTACTTC; CDR3aa: CASSLLASGGSETQYF
j_gene: TRBJ2-3; len: 15; v_gene: TRBV9; d_gene: NA; abundance: NA; CDR3nt: TGTGCCAGCAGCGTAGATTGGTGGGGCACAGATACGCAGTATTTT; CDR3aa: CASSVDWWGTDTQYF
j_gene: TRBJ2-3; len: 15; v_gene: TRBV7-6; d_gene: TRBD1; abundance: NA; CDR3nt: TGTGCCAGCAGCCAAGGACAGGGGGGCGCAGATACGCAGTATTTT; CDR3aa: CASSQGQGGADTQYF
j_gene: TRBJ2-7; len: 10; v_gene: TRBV5-8; d_gene: NA; abundance: NA; CDR3nt: TGTGCCAGCAGCTTCACCGAGCAGTACTTC; CDR3aa: CASSFTEQYF
j_gene: TRBJ1-1; len: 14; v_gene: TRBV7-9; d_gene: NA; abundance: few; CDR3nt: TGTGCCAGCAGCTTAGTCGGGGGGAACACTGAAGCTTTCTTT; CDR3aa: CASSLVGGNTEAFF
j_gene: TRBJ1-4; len: 14; v_gene: TRBV2; d_gene: NA; abundance: NA; CDR3nt: TGTGCCAGCAGTGAAGAAGGTGTCGAACCAAAACTGTTTTTT; CDR3aa: CASSEEGVEPKLFF
j_gene: TRBJ2-1; len: 16; v_gene: TRBV19; d_gene: NA; abundance: NA; CDR3nt: TGTGCCAGTAGTATTCTCGGCGGGGTGGGGACAAATGAGCAGTTCTTC; CDR3aa: CASSILGGVGTNEQFF
j_gene: TRBJ2-7; len: 14; v_gene: TRBV5-1; d_gene: TRBD1; abundance: NA; CDR3nt: TGCGCCAGCAGCGCCCGGGACAGCCACTACGAGCAGTACTTC; CDR3aa: CASSARDSHYEQYF
j_gene: TRBJ1-1; len: 16; v_gene: TRBV29-1; d_gene: NA; abundance: NA; CDR3nt: TGCAGCGTTGAAGATTGGGATAAGGACAGGAACACTGAAGCTTTCTTT; CDR3aa: CSVEDWDKDRNTEAFF
j_gene: TRBJ1-2; len: 13; v_gene: TRBV2; d_gene: NA; abundance: once; CDR3nt: TGTGCCAGCAACGTAGGCAGGGACTATGGCTACACCTTC; CDR3aa: CASNVGRDYGYTF
j_gene: TRBJ1-5; len: 14; v_gene: TRBV7-9; d_gene: NA; abundance: NA; CDR3nt: TGTGCCAGCGACCCGGGGTATAGCAATCAGCCCCAGCATTTT; CDR3aa: CASDPGYSNQPQHF
j_gene: TRBJ1-2; len: 13; v_gene: TRBV7-6; d_gene: TRBD1; abundance: once; CDR3nt: TGTGCCAGCAGGTCGGGACAGGACTATGGCTACACCTTC; CDR3aa: CASRSGQDYGYTF
j_gene: TRBJ2-5; len: 16; v_gene: TRBV18; d_gene: NA; abundance: NA; CDR3nt: TGTGCCAGCTCACCAAGCAGGTCCGCCGCGCAAGAGACCCAGTACTTC; CDR3aa: CASSPSRSAAQETQYF
j_gene: TRBJ2-7; len: 14; v_gene: TRBV10-3; d_gene: TRBD1; abundance: NA; CDR3nt: TGTGCCATCAGTCCCGGGACAGGGGTCACCGAGCAGTACTTC; CDR3aa: CAISPGTGVTEQYF
j_gene: TRBJ1-2; len: 12; v_gene: TRBV7-2; d_gene: NA; abundance: NA; CDR3nt: TGTGCCAGCAGCTGGGTTAACTATGGCTACACCTTC; CDR3aa: CASSWVNYGYTF
j_gene: TRBJ2-2; len: 20; v_gene: TRBV18; d_gene: TRBD2; abundance: once; CDR3nt: TGTGCCAGCTCACCCGCTTCTAGCGGGGAGCAGCGTTCGAACACCGGGGAGCTGTTTTTT; CDR3aa: CASSPASSGEQRSNTGELFF
j_gene: TRBJ1-6; len: 14; v_gene: TRBV6-6; d_gene: NA; abundance: NA; CDR3nt: TGTGCCAGCAGACCCGAGGACGGGAATTCACCCCTCCACTTT; CDR3aa: CASRPEDGNSPLHF
j_gene: TRBJ2-7; len: 15; v_gene: TRBV6-5; d_gene: NA; abundance: NA; CDR3nt: TGTGCCAGCAGCGGGGAGGGGGGTGTTCTCGCCGAGCAGTACTTC; CDR3aa: CASSGEGGVLAEQYF
j_gene: TRBJ1-6; len: 15; v_gene: TRBV9; d_gene: NA; abundance: once; CDR3nt: TGTGCCTCCCGGGAGGGGGACATGATTAATTCACCCCTCCACTTT; CDR3aa: CASREGDMINSPLHF
j_gene: TRBJ1-6; len: 15; v_gene: TRBV6-6; d_gene: NA; abundance: once; CDR3nt: TGTGCCAGCAGTTACTCGGGGCCTTATAATTCACCCCTCCACTTT; CDR3aa: CASSYSGPYNSPLHF
j_gene: TRBJ2-2; len: 14; v_gene: TRBV6-1; d_gene: NA; abundance: NA; CDR3nt: TGTGCCAGCAGTGGACACCTCCAGGCCGGGGAGCTGTTTTTT; CDR3aa: CASSGHLQAGELFF
j_gene: TRBJ2-3; len: 13; v_gene: TRBV7-9; d_gene: NA; abundance: NA; CDR3nt: TGTGCCAGCAGCCCTACCTTGATAGATACGCAGTATTTT; CDR3aa: CASSPTLIDTQYF
j_gene: TRBJ1-6; len: 13; v_gene: TRBV5-1; d_gene: TRBD1; abundance: NA; CDR3nt: TGCGCCAGCAAGGGGGCCGAGAATTCACCCCTCCACTTT; CDR3aa: CASKGAENSPLHF
j_gene: TRBJ1-6; len: 14; v_gene: TRBV2; d_gene: TRBD1; abundance: NA; CDR3nt: TGTGCAGCTGAGGGGGCTCACTCGAATTCACCCCTCCACTTT; CDR3aa: CAAEGAHSNSPLHF
j_gene: TRBJ2-3; len: 15; v_gene: TRBV6-1; d_gene: NA; abundance: NA; CDR3nt: TGTGCCTGCACCGGGACATCGGACGTGGCAGATACGCAGTATTTT; CDR3aa: CACTGTSDVADTQYF
j_gene: TRBJ2-2; len: 15; v_gene: TRBV2; d_gene: NA; abundance: NA; CDR3nt: TGTGCCAGCAACCTACAGGGTTACAACACCGGGGAGCTGTTTTTT; CDR3aa: CASNLQGYNTGELFF
j_gene: TRBJ2-1; len: 15; v_gene: TRBV5-1; d_gene: TRBD1; abundance: once; CDR3nt: TGCGCCAGCAGCTCGGGACAGGTCTCCTACAATGAGCAGTTCTTC; CDR3aa: CASSSGQVSYNEQFF
j_gene: TRBJ2-7; len: 15; v_gene: TRBV7-3; d_gene: NA; abundance: NA; CDR3nt: TGTGCCAGCAGCCGATCAGGGGGGAAATCCTACGAGCAGTACTTC; CDR3aa: CASSRSGGKSYEQYF
j_gene: TRBJ1-6; len: 12; v_gene: TRBV6-5; d_gene: TRBD1; abundance: once; CDR3nt: TGTGCCAGCAGCCGACAGGGAACACCCCTCCACTTT; CDR3aa: CASSRQGTPLHF
j_gene: TRBJ2-3; len: 15; v_gene: TRBV10-1; d_gene: TRBD1; abundance: NA; CDR3nt: TGCGCCAGCAGTGAGCCAGGGACAGGGGGTGATACGCAGTATTTT; CDR3aa: CASSEPGTGGDTQYF
j_gene: TRBJ2-3; len: 15; v_gene: TRBV7-2; d_gene: NA; abundance: NA; CDR3nt: TGTGCCAGCAGCTTAATAAGTCTGTCCACAGATACGCAGTATTTT; CDR3aa: CASSLISLSTDTQYF
j_gene: TRBJ2-5; len: 15; v_gene: TRBV25-1; d_gene: NA; abundance: NA; CDR3nt: TGTGCCAGCAGTGATTTCTCGGGGCGACAAGAGACCCAGTACTTC; CDR3aa: CASSDFSGRQETQYF
j_gene: TRBJ1-1; len: 14; v_gene: TRBV4-1; d_gene: NA; abundance: NA; CDR3nt: TGCGCCAGCAGCCAAGACGGGTTGAGGACTGAAGCTTTCTTT; CDR3aa: CASSQDGLRTEAFF
j_gene: TRBJ1-6; len: 14; v_gene: TRBV4-3; d_gene: NA; abundance: NA; CDR3nt: TGCGCCAGCAGCCAAGGGGCCTATAATTCACCCCTCCACTTT; CDR3aa: CASSQGAYNSPLHF
j_gene: TRBJ2-5; len: 15; v_gene: TRBV19; d_gene: NA; abundance: NA; CDR3nt: TGTGCCAGTAGTCTCAGGGCAAGGTCCCAAGAGACCCAGTACTTC; CDR3aa: CASSLRARSQETQYF
j_gene: TRBJ1-6; len: 14; v_gene: TRBV5-1; d_gene: TRBD1; abundance: NA; CDR3nt: TGCGCCAGCAGCTTTGACAGGGAGAATTCACCCCTCCACTTT; CDR3aa: CASSFDRENSPLHF
j_gene: TRBJ2-3; len: 15; v_gene: TRBV5-1; d_gene: TRBD1; abundance: NA; CDR3nt: TGCGCCAGCAGCTTGGAGACAGGGGTGGCAGATACGCAGTATTTT; CDR3aa: CASSLETGVADTQYF
j_gene: TRBJ2-2; len: 15; v_gene: TRBV6-6; d_gene: TRBD2; abundance: NA; CDR3nt: TGTGCCAGCAGTTACTCGAGGGCGGGGGCCGGGGAGCTGTTTTTT; CDR3aa: CASSYSRAGAGELFF
j_gene: TRBJ1-3; len: 14; v_gene: TRBV28; d_gene: NA; abundance: NA; CDR3nt: TGTGCCAGCACCGGTACCGGGACGGGAAACACCATATATTTT; CDR3aa: CASTGTGTGNTIYF
j_gene: TRBJ1-4; len: 17; v_gene: TRBV5-4; d_gene: NA; abundance: once; CDR3nt: TGTGCCAGCAGCTTGTGGTCAGAACGACTTACTAATGAAAAACTGTTTTTT; CDR3aa: CASSLWSERLTNEKLFF
j_gene: TRBJ1-5; len: 15; v_gene: TRBV6-6; d_gene: NA; abundance: NA; CDR3nt: TGTGCCAGCAGTTACAGGGGACGGAGCAATCAGCCCCAGCATTTT; CDR3aa: CASSYRGRSNQPQHF
j_gene: TRBJ2-3; len: 15; v_gene: TRBV2; d_gene: NA; abundance: NA; CDR3nt: TGTGCCAGCAGTGACGCCGGGCAGAGCACAGATACGCAGTATTTT; CDR3aa: CASSDAGQSTDTQYF
j_gene: TRBJ1-3; len: 18; v_gene: TRBV5-5; d_gene: NA; abundance: NA; CDR3nt: TGTGCCAGCAGCTTTTGGGTCCAGGGCGCTCTCTCTGGAAACACCATATATTTT; CDR3aa: CASSFWVQGALSGNTIYF
j_gene: TRBJ1-2; len: 13; v_gene: TRBV2; d_gene: NA; abundance: NA; CDR3nt: TGTGCCAGCAGTGGTGAGGGCAACGGCGGCTACACCTTC; CDR3aa: CASSGEGNGGYTF